These 10 T cell receptor beta chains were all obtained from the same sample, sequenced in a study of blood T cell repertoires in COVID-19 (dated by TCRdb to the early 2020s). The library was generated by the immunoSEQ multiplex PCR assay. The source is immuneACCESS, and TCRdb retained only in-frame sequences with V and J called. Part of the clones is not carried over; for the studies checked, unresolved V genes explain less than half of this, and the remainder is unexplained. The sample contains approximately 52,000 clones, roughly 84% of them found a single time. The ten most abundant clones make up roughly 15% of the sample. Sequencing used peripheral blood. The receptors originated from a human donor with active COVID-19. The donor label of this sample is uncertain.

V usage is TRBV5-1 and J usage is TRBJ2-3; tentatively, D is TRBD2 (6 bases). The CDR3 spans 15 residues. In germline, CDR1 is SGHRS, CDR2 YFSETQ. Between the trimmed V and J ends, which lost 1 base and 2 bases, there was a span of 11 bases. CDR3 residues: CASSLPLRDTDTQYF. CDR3 bases: TGCGCCAGCAGCTTGCCCTTGCGGGACACAGATACGCAGTATTTT.

The chain joins TRBV7-6 to TRBJ2-5; 11 bases agree with TRBD2. The CDR3 runs to 17 residues. The germline V gene has CDR1 SGHVS and CDR2 FNYEAQ. V was clipped by 4 bases and J by 3 bases; unmatched bases: 10. CDR3 amino acids: CASSSGSTSGGKETQYF. CDR3 sequence (DNA): TGTGCCAGCAGCTCCGGCTCCACTAGCGGGGGTAAAGAGACCCAGTACTTC. The entire variable domain, with the rest obtained from reference TRBV7-6 and TRBJ2-5, is as follows: GAGVSQSPRYKVTKRGQDVALRCDPISGHVSLYWYRQALGQGPEFLTYFNYEAQQDKSGLPNDRFSAERPEGSISTLTIQRTEQRDSAMYRCASSSGSTSGGKETQYFGPGTRLLVL.

The chain carries TRBV19 and TRBJ1-5; D not certain. The V and J ends lost 6 bases and 3 bases respectively, with 9 bases between them. The CDR3 is made up of 13 amino acids. Per the germline V gene, CDR1 is LNHDA and CDR2 is SQIVND (reference sequence). CDR3 nucleotide sequence: TGTGCCAGTAGGAACAACGTCAATCAGCCCCAGCATTTT. As protein: CASRNNVNQPQHF.

The V gene is TRBV10-3, the J gene TRBJ2-2; 10 nucleotides line up with TRBD2. The CDR3 length is 15 residues. Germline-derived CDR1 and CDR2 are ENHRY and SYGVKD. Unmatched junction bases numbered 3, after V lost 3 bases and J lost 5 bases. CDR3 nucleotides: TGTGCCATCAGTGAACTAGCGGGGCTTACCGGGGAGCTGTTTTTT. The encoded protein is CAISELAGLTGELFF.

CDR3 protein: CASSSDRATNEKLFF. The DNA of the CDR3 is TGTGCCAGCAGTAGTGACAGGGCAACTAATGAAAAACTGTTTTTT. The genes are TRBV6-5 and TRBJ1-4; 7 bases are shared with TRBD1. This CDR3 contains 15 residues. The J segment lost 0 bases and the V segment lost 5 bases, leaving 3 bases of the junction unmatched. Germline V gene data show CDR1 as MNHEY and CDR2 as SVGAGI.

The V gene is TRBV7-2, the J gene TRBJ2-1; 9 bases are shared with TRBD2. Germline trimming cut 5 bases from V and 6 bases from J; bases unmatched to any gene: 8. The CDR3 runs to 15 residues. Germline CDR1 and CDR2: SGHTA and FQGNSA. CDR3 DNA sequence: TGTGCCAGCAGCCCCCAGCGGGGGGTGGGCAATGAGCAGTTCTTC. It translates to CASSPQRGVGNEQFF.

The chain is built from TRBV5-6 and TRBJ1-1; D gene ambiguous. Germline V gene sequence: CDR1 SGHDT, CDR2 YYEEEE. The V gene lost 7 bases and the J gene lost 10 bases, with 17 bases spanning the gap. The CDR3 has 12 residues. CDR3 sequence: CASSLPGKGAFF. The CDR3 DNA is TGTGCCAGCTCTCTCCCGGGGAAGGGAGCTTTCTTT. Based on the CDR3 plus reference TRBV5-6 and TRBJ1-1, the full variable domain is DAGVTQSPTHLIKTRGQQVTLRCSPKSGHDTVSWYQQALGQGPQFIFQYYEEEERQRGNFPDRFSGHQFPNYSSELNVNALLLGDSALYLCASSLPGKGAFFGQGTRLTVV.

This sequence joins TRBV7-2 and TRBJ1-2; 8 bases agree with TRBD1. The V and J ends lost 5 bases and 7 bases, in that order; junction bases with no gene match: 9. From germline, CDR1 is SGHTA and CDR2 FQGNSA. The CDR3 sequence is 14 residues long. The CDR3, as DNA: TGTGCCAGCAGCCAAGTGACAGGGGACTTTGGCTACACCTTC. As protein: CASSQVTGDFGYTF.

This chain uses TRBV3-1 (or the pseudogene TRBV3-2) with TRBJ2-3; the match to TRBD2 covers 10 bases. This CDR3 comprises 16 residues. The germline V gene encodes CDR1 LGHDT and CDR2 YNNKEL (reference sequence). Trimming took 2 bases from V and 5 from J; bases not matched to a gene: 7. DNA for the CDR3: TGTGCCAGCAGCCAAAGTGGGACTAGCGTGAAAGATACGCAGTATTTT. Translated, it gives CASSQSGTSVKDTQYF.

This clone was seen once. At the DNA level, this CDR3 is encoded by other sequences in the same sample as well. The chain is built from TRBV3-1 (or the pseudogene TRBV3-2) and TRBJ1-1; the D is unclear. The V end lost 1 base, the J end lost 1 base, and 4 bases lay between the germline ends. The CDR3 spans 13 residues. The germline V gene encodes CDR1 LGHDT and CDR2 YNNKEL (reference sequence). For the CDR3, the DNA is TGTGCCAGCAGCCAAGTTCGGAACACTGAAGCTTTCTTT. It yields the protein CASSQVRNTEAFF.